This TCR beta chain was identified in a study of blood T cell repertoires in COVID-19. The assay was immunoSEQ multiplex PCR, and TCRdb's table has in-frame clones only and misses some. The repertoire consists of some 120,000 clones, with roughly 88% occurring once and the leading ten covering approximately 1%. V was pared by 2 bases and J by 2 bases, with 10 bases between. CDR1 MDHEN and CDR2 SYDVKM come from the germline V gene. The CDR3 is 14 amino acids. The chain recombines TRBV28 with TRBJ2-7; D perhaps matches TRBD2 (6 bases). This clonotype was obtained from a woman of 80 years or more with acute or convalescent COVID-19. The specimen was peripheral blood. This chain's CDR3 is CASSLGRGTYEQYF. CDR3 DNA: TGTGCCAGCAGTTTAGGGCGGGGAACCTACGAGCAGTACTTC.